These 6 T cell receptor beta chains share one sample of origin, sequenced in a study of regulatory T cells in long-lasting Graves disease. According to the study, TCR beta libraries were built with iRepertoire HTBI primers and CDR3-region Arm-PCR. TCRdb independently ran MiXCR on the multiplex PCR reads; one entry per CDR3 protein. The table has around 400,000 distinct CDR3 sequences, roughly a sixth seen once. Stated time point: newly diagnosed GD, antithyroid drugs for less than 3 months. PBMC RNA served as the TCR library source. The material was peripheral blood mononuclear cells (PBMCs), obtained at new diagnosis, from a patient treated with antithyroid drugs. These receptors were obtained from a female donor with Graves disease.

CDR3 protein: CSVVPGHGRSEKLFF. The CDR3 DNA is TGCAGCGTTGTCCCGGGACATGGCCGGTCTGAAAAACTGTTTTTT. V and J are TRBV29-1 and TRBJ1-4; D perhaps matches TRBD1 (6 bases). This CDR3 is built from 15 residues. The germline V gene encodes CDR1 SQVTM and CDR2 ANQGSEA. Trimming removed 4 bases from V and 7 bases from J, with 19 bases in between.

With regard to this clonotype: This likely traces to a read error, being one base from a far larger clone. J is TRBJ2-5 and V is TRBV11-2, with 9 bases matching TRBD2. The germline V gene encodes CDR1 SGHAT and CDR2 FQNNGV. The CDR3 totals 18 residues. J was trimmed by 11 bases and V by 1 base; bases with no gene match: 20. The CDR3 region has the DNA TGTGCCAGCAGCTTAGGGCAGTATGCGGGGGGGCGGTACAATGAGCAGTACTTC. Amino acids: CASSLGQYAGGRYNEQYF.

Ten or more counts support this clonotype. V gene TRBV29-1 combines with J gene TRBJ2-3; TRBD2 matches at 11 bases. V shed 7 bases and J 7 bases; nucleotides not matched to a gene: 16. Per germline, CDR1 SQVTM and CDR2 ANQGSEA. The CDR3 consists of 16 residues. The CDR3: CSAIAGGLQNIYTQYF. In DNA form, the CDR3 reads TGCAGCGCCATAGCGGGAGGGCTTCAGAATATATATACGCAGTATTTT.

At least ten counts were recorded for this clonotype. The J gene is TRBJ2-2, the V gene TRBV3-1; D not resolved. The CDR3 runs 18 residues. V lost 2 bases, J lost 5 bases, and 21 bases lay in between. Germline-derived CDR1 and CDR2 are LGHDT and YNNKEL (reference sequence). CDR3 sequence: CASSQLPLTHKQTGELFF. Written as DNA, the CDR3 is TGTGCCAGCAGCCAATTACCTTTGACTCACAAACAAACCGGGGAGCTGTTTTTT.

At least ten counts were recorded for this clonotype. CDR3 nucleotide sequence: TGTGCCAGCAACACTCTAGCGGGATGGGACGGGGAGCTGTTTTTT. Translated: CASNTLAGWDGELFF. J is TRBJ2-2 and V is TRBV28, with 9 bases identical to TRBD2. The CDR3 runs 15 residues. CDR1 and CDR2 from the germline V gene are MDHEN and SYDVKM. Trimming removed 7 bases from V and 7 bases from J; junction bases left unmatched: 10.

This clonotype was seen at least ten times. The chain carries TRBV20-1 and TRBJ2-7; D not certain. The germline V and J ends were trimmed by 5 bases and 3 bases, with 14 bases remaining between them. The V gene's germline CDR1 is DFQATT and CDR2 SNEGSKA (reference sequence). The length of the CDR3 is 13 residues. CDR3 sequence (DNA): TGCAGTGCTCGGGTTAAGGGATACTACGAGCAGTACTTC. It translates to CSARVKGYYEQYF.